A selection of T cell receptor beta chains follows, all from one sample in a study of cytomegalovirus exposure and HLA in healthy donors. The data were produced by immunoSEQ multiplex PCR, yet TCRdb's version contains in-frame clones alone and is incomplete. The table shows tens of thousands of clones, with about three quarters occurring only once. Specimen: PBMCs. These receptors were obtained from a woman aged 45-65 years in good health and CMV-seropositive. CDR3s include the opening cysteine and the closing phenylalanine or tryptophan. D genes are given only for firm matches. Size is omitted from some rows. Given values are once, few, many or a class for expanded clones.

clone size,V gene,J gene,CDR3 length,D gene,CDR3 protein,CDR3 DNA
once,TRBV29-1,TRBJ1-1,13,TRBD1,CSARTGGDTEAFF,TGCAGCGCCCGGACAGGAGGGGACACTGAAGCTTTCTTT
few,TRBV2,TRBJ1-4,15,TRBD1,CASSPQGATNEKLFF,TGTGCCAGCAGTCCCCAGGGGGCAACTAATGAAAAACTGTTTTTT
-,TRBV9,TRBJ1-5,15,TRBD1,CASSDGTAHDQPQHF,TGTGCCAGCAGCGATGGGACAGCCCATGATCAGCCCCAGCATTTT
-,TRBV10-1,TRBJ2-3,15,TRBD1,CASSESGQGTDTQYF,TGCGCCAGCAGTGAGTCTGGACAGGGGACAGATACGCAGTATTTT
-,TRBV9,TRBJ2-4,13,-,CASSGAEGNIQYF,TGTGCCAGCAGCGGGGCGGAGGGGAACATTCAGTACTTC
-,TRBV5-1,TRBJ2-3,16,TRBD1,CASSQQGQLNTDTQYF,TGCGCCAGCAGCCAACAGGGACAGCTGAACACAGATACGCAGTATTTT
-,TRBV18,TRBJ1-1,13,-,CASSSGQNTEAFF,TGTGCCAGCTCATCAGGACAGAACACTGAAGCTTTCTTT
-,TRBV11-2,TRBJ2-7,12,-,CASSQTSREQYF,TGTGCCAGCAGCCAGACTAGTCGCGAGCAGTACTTC
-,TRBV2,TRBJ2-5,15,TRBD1,CASSRDRGLWETQYF,TGTGCCAGCAGCCGGGACAGGGGGCTTTGGGAGACCCAGTACTTC
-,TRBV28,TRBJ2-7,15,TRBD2,CASSSQRGLSYEQYF,TGTGCCAGCAGTTCCCAGCGGGGGTTGTCCTACGAGCAGTACTTC
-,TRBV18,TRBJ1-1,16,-,CASSPGFGRANTEAFF,TGTGCCAGCTCACCGGGTTTTGGCAGGGCGAACACTGAAGCTTTCTTT
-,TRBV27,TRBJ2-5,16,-,CASSGSRTGNMETQYF,TGTGCCAGCAGTGGGTCTAGGACTGGCAATATGGAGACCCAGTACTTC
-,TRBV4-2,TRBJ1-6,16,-,CASSLQPTGNNSPLHF,TGTGCCAGCAGCCTCCAACCCACAGGGAATAATTCACCCCTCCACTTT
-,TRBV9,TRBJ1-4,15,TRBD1,CASSVEQGGPEKLFF,TGTGCCAGCAGCGTAGAACAGGGGGGCCCTGAAAAACTGTTTTTT
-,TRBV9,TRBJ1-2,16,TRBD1,CASSVETGALTEGYTF,TGTGCCAGCAGCGTAGAGACAGGGGCCCTAACCGAAGGCTACACCTTC
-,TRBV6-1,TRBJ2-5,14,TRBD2,CASFHSGIGETQYF,TGTGCCAGCTTTCATAGCGGGATTGGGGAGACCCAGTACTTC
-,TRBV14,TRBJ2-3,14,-,CASSQDARGDTQYF,TGTGCCAGCAGCCAAGACGCAAGAGGAGATACGCAGTATTTT
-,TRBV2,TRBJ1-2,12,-,CARVGGSYGYTF,TGTGCCAGAGTAGGAGGGTCTTATGGCTACACCTTC
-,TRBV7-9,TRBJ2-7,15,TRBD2,CASRSTGTSGNEQYF,TGTGCCAGCAGATCCACCGGGACTAGCGGGAACGAGCAGTACTTC
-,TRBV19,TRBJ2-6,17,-,CASTLGLLGAGANVLTF,TGTGCCAGTACCCTAGGGTTACTCGGGGCTGGGGCCAACGTCCTGACTTTC
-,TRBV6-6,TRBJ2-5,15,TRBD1,CATKRQGRIEETQYF,TGTGCCACCAAGCGACAGGGAAGGATAGAGGAGACCCAGTACTTC
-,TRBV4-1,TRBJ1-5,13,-,CASSRGTQQPQHF,TGCGCCAGCAGCAGGGGGACACAGCAGCCCCAGCATTTT
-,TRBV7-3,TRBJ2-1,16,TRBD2,CASSAYLAGGINEQFF,TGTGCCAGCAGCGCATATCTAGCGGGAGGGATTAATGAGCAGTTCTTC
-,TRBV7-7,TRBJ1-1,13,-,CASSLQMNTEAFF,TGTGCCAGCAGCCTACAGATGAACACTGAAGCTTTCTTT
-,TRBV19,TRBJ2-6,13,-,CASRAPGANVLTF,TGTGCCAGTAGGGCTCCCGGGGCCAACGTCCTGACTTTC
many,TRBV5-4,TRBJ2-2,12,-,CASSSGVGELFF,TGTGCCAGCAGCTCCGGGGTTGGGGAGCTGTTTTTT
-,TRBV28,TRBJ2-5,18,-,CASSLIVGVSDLQETQYF,TGTGCCAGCAGTTTGATAGTAGGAGTATCTGACCTGCAAGAGACCCAGTACTTC
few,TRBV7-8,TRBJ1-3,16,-,CASSLSPTGWRNTIYF,TGTGCCAGCAGCTTAAGCCCTACAGGGTGGAGAAACACCATATATTTT
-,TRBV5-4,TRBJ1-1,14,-,CASSFSPGETEAFF,TGTGCCAGCAGCTTTAGCCCAGGGGAAACTGAAGCTTTCTTT
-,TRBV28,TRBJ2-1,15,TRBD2,CASSFQATAREVRFF,TGTGCCAGCAGTTTTCAAGCGACGGCGCGGGAGGTTCGGTTCTTC
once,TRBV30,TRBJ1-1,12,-,CAWSVGATEAFF,TGTGCCTGGAGTGTAGGGGCCACTGAAGCTTTCTTT
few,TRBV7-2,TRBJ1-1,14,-,CASSFGPGNTEAFF,TGTGCCAGCAGCTTCGGTCCGGGGAACACTGAAGCTTTCTTT
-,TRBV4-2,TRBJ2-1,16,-,CASSQDQAKRVEGQFF,TGTGCCAGCAGCCAAGATCAGGCTAAAAGGGTAGAGGGGCAGTTCTTC
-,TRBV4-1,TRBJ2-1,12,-,CASRERYNEQFF,TGCGCCAGCAGGGAGAGATACAATGAGCAGTTCTTC
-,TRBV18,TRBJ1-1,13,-,CASSPYETGEAFF,TGTGCCAGCTCACCTTACGAAACAGGTGAAGCTTTCTTT
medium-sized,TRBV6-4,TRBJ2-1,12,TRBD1,CASRAGTGFMFF,TGTGCCAGCAGGGCCGGGACAGGGTTTATGTTCTTC
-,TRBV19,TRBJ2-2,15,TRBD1,CASSIPGGPTGELFF,TGTGCCAGTAGTATTCCAGGGGGCCCCACCGGGGAGCTGTTTTTT
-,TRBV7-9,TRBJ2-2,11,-,CSSSSSGELFF,TGTTCCAGCAGCTCGTCCGGGGAGCTGTTTTTT
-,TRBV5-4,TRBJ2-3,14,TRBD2,CASSLASGSDTQYF,TGTGCCAGCAGCTTGGCTAGCGGGAGTGATACGCAGTATTTT
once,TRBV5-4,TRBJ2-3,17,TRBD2,CASSSGLAGGQGDTQYF,TGTGCCAGCAGCTCAGGACTAGCGGGAGGGCAGGGAGATACGCAGTATTTT
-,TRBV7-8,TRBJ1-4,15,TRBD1,CASSKQGLTNEKLFF,TGTGCCAGCAGCAAACAGGGGTTGACTAATGAAAAACTGTTTTTT
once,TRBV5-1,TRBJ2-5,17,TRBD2,CASSLAKTSGYQETQYF,TGCGCCAGCAGCTTGGCCAAGACTAGCGGATACCAAGAGACCCAGTACTTC
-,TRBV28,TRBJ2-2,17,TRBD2,CASSLPPSGRNTGELFF,TGTGCCAGCAGTTTACCACCCAGCGGGAGGAACACCGGGGAGCTGTTTTTT
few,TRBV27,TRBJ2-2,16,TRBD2,CASSRSGRARTGELFF,TGTGCCAGCAGTAGGAGCGGGAGGGCACGAACCGGGGAGCTGTTTTTT
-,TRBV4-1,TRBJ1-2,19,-,CASSLLGRPAQFANYGYTF,TGCGCCAGCAGCCTCCTGGGCCGACCAGCTCAATTTGCTAACTATGGCTACACCTTC